This T cell receptor (beta chain) comes out of a study of Graves' ophthalmopathy and Graves' hyperthyroidism (dated 2018 in TCRdb). Looking at the study overall: Peripheral blood was collected before any treatment was given, at the time of initial diagnosis. The 75 to 100 discovery patients were randomly divided into training and test sets at a 7:3 ratio. In total, 135 blood samples were TCR-sequenced: approximately 42 ophthalmopathy, approximately 80 hyperthyroidism and some 17 hyperthyroidism-to-ophthalmopathy patients. A discovery set of 100 patients (43 ophthalmopathy, 55 to 60 stable hyperthyroidism) was enrolled to explore V-J signatures distinguishing ophthalmopathy from hyperthyroidism. Following sample collection, hyperthyroidism patients were given methimazole at a starting dose of 30 mg daily, and ophthalmopathy patients were given high-dose intravenous methylprednisolone. In five or six hyperthyroidism patients, T-cell repertoires of thyroid tissue and blood were compared. The study used signatures of the TCR beta repertoire to tell Graves' ophthalmopathy apart from Graves' hyperthyroidism and to predict which patients would progress to ophthalmopathy. For independent validation, a separate cohort was made up of approximately 19 hyperthyroidism patients plus 17 patients who later progressed from hyperthyroidism to ophthalmopathy.

This clonotype appeared many times. What this receptor recognizes is not known. Base qualities are not recorded, but no much larger clone differs from it by a single base. CDR1 MNHEY and CDR2 SVGAGI were looked up in the germline V gene. The CDR3 contains 14 residues, cysteine and phenylalanine counted. The only DNA kept is the CDR3, 42 bases in frame from the first base. Trimming takes 6 bases from V and 5 bases from J, and the germline ends sit 17 bases apart. Hyperthyroidism was defined as stable when no progression to ophthalmopathy occurred within 18 months of follow-up. Hyperthyroidism patients were newly diagnosed, were aged 18 to 65 years, and had a disease duration under 2 months. Patients were excluded if they had other autoimmune diseases, uncontrolled infections, pregnancy or lactation. Clinical symptoms, serum thyroxine, TRAb, thyroid ultrasound and orbital computed tomography were used for diagnosis. PBMCs were isolated from about 9 ml of fresh peripheral blood by Ficoll-Paque density gradient centrifugation. Trizol reagent was used to extract the total RNA, and its quality was then checked on an Agilent 2100 Bioanalyzer.

For repertoire sequencing, TCR beta CDR3 regions were amplified from RNA transcripts. HTBI primers and the Qiagen OneStep RT-PCR kit were used in a first-round RT-PCR, which was followed by a second-round multiplex PCR, size selection and purification. Sequencing of the libraries was carried out on an Illumina HiSeq2000 in paired-end mode with 100 bp reads. The authors' pipeline ran thus. SOAPnuke was used for read processing, and reads with adapters, uncalled bases, a mean Phred below 15, or no exact constant-primer or identifier match were discarded. High-quality paired reads were merged with COPE v1.2.5. Each unique nucleotide sequence was treated as a clonotype, and MiTCR v1.1 was used to align the clonotypes to the IMGT TRB V, D and J references. The analysis was limited to V-J combinations with a frequency above 0.0001, which together covered more than 98% of repertoires. For each V-J combination, a TCR clonal expansion and chaos score was defined as the ratio of F50 clonal expansion to chaos observed in the TCRdist matrix. Welch's t-statistics and random forest were used to narrow the features down to around 13 V-J combinations, which were then fed into a naive Bayes classifier. The Morisita-Horn index was used to measure how similar the thyroid and blood repertoires were. In-frame beta chains were kept once TCRdb had trimmed the public reads at Q25 with fastp and called clones with MiXCR. Every distinct CDR3 protein forms one entry, paired with its most common genes and DNA. The V and J calls and clone size come from TCRdb's table, not from the authors' own analysis. The sample includes hundreds of thousands of distinct CDR3 sequences, with 22% observed a single time. Roughly 7.4% of the sample goes to the ten largest clones.

Overall study outcomes, separate from this receptor: In validation, the model predicted ophthalmopathy progression with about 64% sensitivity and 72.22% specificity; 12 predicted patients were CT-confirmed with GO in a median of around 6.5 months. Most of the expanded thyroid clonotypes with a frequency above 0.001 were also detected in blood, and it was suggested that the thyroid immune response may be reflected by blood repertoires. Ophthalmopathy was separated from stable hyperthyroidism by the 13-signature model with 85% to 90% sensitivity and about 81% specificity in cross-validation and with 80%/75% in the test set. No statistical method was used to set the sample size in advance, and the investigators knew which group each participant was assigned to.

The receptor's source is a woman aged 18-30 years with stable Graves' hyperthyroidism. Some clones in this sample may be carry-over from other donors' samples. Donor details come from another sample of the same person, matched by shared clones. This chain joins TRBV6-5 to TRBJ2-7; no D gene call is confident. The sample consisted of peripheral blood. The CDR3 sequence is CASSRTGTPNEQYF. The DNA sequence reads TGTGCCAGCAGCCGAACGGGCACCCCCAACGAGCAGTACTTC.